This T cell receptor beta chain appears in the sequencing data of a study of shared clonotypes between healthy human individuals. Overall study findings and caveats: When naive CD4 clonotypes were compared across a few donors, about 5% were shared. The generation probabilities recorded for non-shared clonotypes fell below those of clonotypes shared by all four donors.

Naive CD8 cells comprised CD45RO-negative, CCR7-positively selected cells, excluding terminally differentiated effector memory CD45RA+ cells. For this clone: Its antigen is not known.

Several immunoSEQ 96-well plates shared each subset's DNA, each plate a replicate. Only in-frame clones appear in the TCRdb table, and some are missing; sequencing was by immunoSEQ multiplex PCR. The data show millions of clones, about 92% seen once. Trimming pared 5 bases from V and 1 base from J, leaving 8 bases between. Germline-derived CDR1 and CDR2 are SQVTM and ANQGSEA. This CDR3 is built from 12 residues. Source material: naive CD8+ T cells from PBMCs. The receptor was isolated from a man younger than 30 in good health. Some clones in this sample may be carry-over from other donors' samples. The rearrangement links TRBV29-1 to TRBJ1-1; D gene uncertain. The CDR3 bases are TGCAGCGTTTTCGCAGGGAACACTGAAGCTTTCTTT. Translating gives CSVFAGNTEAFF.